This TCR beta chain was recovered during a study of blood T cell repertoires in COVID-19. Assay used: immunoSEQ multiplex PCR; TCRdb lists only in-frame clones, some missing. This sample yields 90,000 to 150,000 clones, of which roughly 82% are seen a single time; 12% belongs to the top ten. This CDR3 has 17 residues. The V segment lost 0 bases and the J segment 0 bases; nucleotides outside the gene matches: 5. Germline lookup yields CDR1 SGHRS and CDR2 YFSETQ. The source material was peripheral blood. The chain recombines TRBV5-1 with TRBJ2-3, with 9 positions matching TRBD2. The source is a human donor in a cohort sampled during active COVID-19. The CDR3 loop reads CASSLVSSGASTDTQYF. CDR3 nucleotide sequence: TGCGCCAGCAGCTTGGTCTCTAGCGGGGCTAGCACAGATACGCAGTATTTT.